This paragraph covers one TCR beta chain sequence. Its antigen is unknown. Different DNA sequences within this sample yield the same CDR3. This sample was taken from a study of shared clonotypes between healthy human individuals. Broader study findings: Exclusively blood specimens were collected; tissue repertoires likely differ. Non-shared clonotypes displayed generation probabilities falling below those of clonotypes present in all four donors.

Germline CDR1 is SEHNR and CDR2 is FQNEAQ (reference sequence). With 3 bases removed from V and 0 bases from J, the gap between germline ends came to 11 bases. This CDR3 is built from 16 residues. Profiled with immunoSEQ multiplex PCR; TCRdb holds only in-frame clones, not every one. The sample comprises 1 million to 1.3 million clones, 75% to 85% of which are singletons, and 0.6% to 0.75% rests with the top ten. This chain uses TRBV7-9 with TRBJ1-4; D may be TRBD1 (6 bases). This receptor was taken from a man between 18 and 35 years old in good health. Some clones in this sample may be carry-over from other donors' samples. Sample: memory CD4+ T cells from PBMCs. Subset specified: CD45RA-negative fraction. The CDR3 bases are TGTGCCAGCAGCTTGAGCAGGGGTGCAACTAATGAAAAACTGTTTTTT. Residues: CASSLSRGATNEKLFF.